Following are 28 T cell receptor beta chains from one sample sequenced in a study of Ad26.COV2.S vaccination and SARS-CoV-2 variants. Profiling relied on immunoSEQ multiplex PCR, and the TCRdb table lists in-frame clones only, not all of them. The data show fewer than 400,000 clones, with about nine tenths seen just once and around 1.9% held by the top ten. Sample treatment: 19 received Ad26.COV2.S at low or high dose, single or two shots; roughly 5 received placebo; per-sample allocation not given. The study sampled participants on day 63 after the first vaccine or placebo injection. The source was peripheral blood, collected in a trial of Ad26.COV2.S vaccine versus placebo. These receptor sequences come from a person aged 18 to 59 who received the Ad26.COV2.S COVID-19 vaccine or a placebo.

The chain couples TRBV19 to TRBJ2-7; D not resolved. Germline CDR1 reads LNHDA; CDR2 reads SQIVND (reference sequence). The V end lost 2 bases, the J end lost 0 bases, and 11 bases lay between the germline ends. CDR3 length equals 15 residues. The CDR3 reads CASSIIGVNSYEQYF. The CDR3 DNA is TGTGCCAGTAGTATAATAGGAGTTAACTCCTACGAGCAGTACTTC.

V usage is TRBV19 and J usage is TRBJ2-2, with 8 bases that match TRBD1. V dropped 4 bases and J dropped 4; count of bases not matched to a gene: 8. This CDR3 has 16 amino acids. Per the germline V gene, CDR1 is LNHDA and CDR2 is SQIVND (reference sequence). The CDR3, as DNA: TGTGCCAGTAGTAGGACAGGGCGGATAGGCACCGGGGAGCTGTTTTTT. It encodes CASSRTGRIGTGELFF.

The rearrangement uses TRBV6-1 and TRBJ1-2, with D possibly TRBD1 on 5 matching bases. Trimming removed 0 bases from V and 4 bases from J, with 6 bases in between. From germline, CDR1 is MNHNS and CDR2 SASEGT. The CDR3 covers 13 residues. CDR3 nucleotides: TGTGCCAGCAGTGAAGCAACAGGCTATGGCTACACCTTC. This codes for CASSEATGYGYTF.

The sample holds one count of this clone. The rearrangement links TRBV3-1 (or the pseudogene TRBV3-2) to TRBJ1-4; D perhaps matches TRBD1 (6 bases). This CDR3 has 14 residues. Germline V gene lookup returns CDR1 LGHDT and CDR2 YNNKEL (reference sequence). V was trimmed by 6 bases and J by 3 bases, leaving 11 bases between them. The CDR3 spells CASRGTYPNEKLFF. The DNA for the CDR3 is TGTGCCAGCAGGGGGACATACCCTAATGAAAAACTGTTTTTT.

The chain carries TRBV15 and TRBJ2-1; 9 bases match TRBD2. The V segment lost 6 bases and the J segment 5 bases; nucleotides outside the gene matches: 11. Looked up from germline, CDR1 is LNHNV and CDR2 is YYDKDF (reference sequence). The CDR3 has 16 residues. This CDR3 is CATSRGRLAGNNEQFF. In DNA, the CDR3 is TGTGCCACCAGTAGGGGGAGGCTAGCGGGAAACAATGAGCAGTTCTTC.

V gene TRBV19 combines with J gene TRBJ2-4; TRBD2 might be the D (6 bases). Germline CDR1 reads LNHDA; CDR2 reads SQIVND (reference sequence). The CDR3 extends over 13 amino acids. V was cut by 11 bases and J by 0 bases, with 11 bases left in between. This CDR3 is CAAGRSAKNIQYF. The CDR3, as DNA: TGTGCCGCGGGACGTTCAGCCAAAAACATTCAGTACTTC.

The CDR3 DNA sequence: TGTGCCAGTAGTGCACCGGGGCCTCAAGAGACCCAGTACTTC. Protein sequence: CASSAPGPQETQYF. The rearrangement links TRBV19 to TRBJ2-5; tentatively, D is TRBD1 or TRBD2 (5 bases each). Germline CDR1 reads LNHDA; CDR2 reads SQIVND (reference sequence). Trimming shortened V by 5 bases and J by 2 bases, and 12 bases separated the two germline ends. The CDR3 length is 14 residues.

The genes are TRBV24-1 and TRBJ2-3; D is possibly TRBD1 (5 bases). The CDR3 length is 14 residues. V lost 5 bases and J 2 bases, leaving 10 bases between the germline ends. Per the germline V gene, CDR1 is KGHDR and CDR2 is SFDVKD. In DNA, the CDR3 is TGTGCCACCAGTGGCGGACATTACACAGATACGCAGTATTTT. Its translation: CATSGGHYTDTQYF.

The chain joins TRBV18 to TRBJ1-1; possibly TRBD1 for D (6 bases). The V and J ends lost 4 bases and 4 bases respectively, with 16 bases between them. The CDR3 runs to 15 residues. The germline V gene encodes CDR1 KGHSH and CDR2 LQKENI. The CDR3 sequence: CASSQLQGVSTEAFF. The CDR3 DNA follows: TGTGCCAGCTCACAACTACAGGGAGTGAGCACTGAAGCTTTCTTT.

This chain links TRBV7-2 with TRBJ1-3; weak D call: TRBD1 (6 bases). Per germline, CDR1 SGHTA and CDR2 FQGNSA. This CDR3 comprises 13 residues. The V and J ends lost 6 bases and 5 bases respectively, with 11 bases between them. As DNA, the CDR3 is TGTGCCAGCAGTTACGGACAGCGAAACACCATATATTTT. It specifies CASSYGQRNTIYF.

The chain is built from TRBV4-1 and TRBJ2-1; a weak D match, TRBD2 (5 bases). The V and J ends lost 1 base and 8 bases respectively, with 12 bases between them. CDR1 is MGHRA, CDR2 YSYEKL, per germline. CDR3 length: 14 amino acids. The CDR3 is CASSQGRAVYEQFF. The CDR3 coding sequence is TGCGCCAGCAGCCAAGGGCGGGCAGTGTATGAGCAGTTCTTC.

The V call is TRBV7-3, the J call TRBJ2-1; 8 bases are a match to TRBD1. Germline V gene data show CDR1 as SGHTA and CDR2 as FQGTGA. V shed 4 bases, J shed 10 bases, and the junction held 9 bases outside the gene matches. This CDR3 comprises 14 residues. The CDR3 here is CASSSAGGRGEQFF. The CDR3 bases are TGTGCCAGCAGCTCCGCAGGGGGCAGGGGGGAGCAGTTCTTC.

With respect to this clone: The sample contains more than one DNA sequence encoding this CDR3. V is TRBV5-6 and J is TRBJ2-2; D gene uncertain. Trimming pared 0 bases from V and 2 bases from J, leaving 2 bases between. The CDR3 has 13 amino acids. Germline V gene lookup returns CDR1 SGHDT and CDR2 YYEEEE. For the CDR3, the DNA is TGTGCCAGCAGCTTGGCAAACACCGGGGAGCTGTTTTTT. Its protein is CASSLANTGELFF.

This clone was seen once. The rearrangement links TRBV12-3 or TRBV12-4 to TRBJ1-6; no firm D call. V lost 6 bases and J lost 7, with 7 bases in between. The CDR3 extends over 12 amino acids. Here the CDR3 DNA reads TGTGCCAGCAGCCGTCAGAATTCACCCCTCCACTTT. As protein: CASSRQNSPLHF.

The V and J genes are TRBV28 and TRBJ1-2; TRBD1 is a possible D gene (5 bases). The CDR3 spans 13 residues. V was cut by 6 bases and J by 5 bases, with 13 bases left in between. CDR1 is MDHEN, CDR2 SYDVKM, per germline. CDR3 region: CASRRDGRYGYTF. DNA of the CDR3: TGTGCCAGCAGACGGGACGGAAGATATGGCTACACCTTC.

As regards this clone: This CDR3 is also generated by other DNA sequences in the sample. In DNA form, the CDR3 reads TGCAGCGTTGAAGTTGGGGGGAACACTGAAGCTTTCTTT. As protein: CSVEVGGNTEAFF. The chain combines TRBV29-1 with TRBJ1-1; D possibly corresponds to TRBD1 (5 bases). The CDR3 spans 13 residues. Germline CDR1 is SQVTM and CDR2 is ANQGSEA. The ends were cut back, 1 base at V and 1 base at J, with 7 bases in the middle.

The J gene is TRBJ2-3, the V gene TRBV11-2, with 12 bases aligning to TRBD2. The germline V gene encodes CDR1 SGHAT and CDR2 FQNNGV. V was clipped by 2 bases and J by 3 bases; unmatched bases: 3. The CDR3 spans 16 residues. The CDR3 DNA sequence: TGTGCCAGCAGCTTATTAACTAGCGGGAGGACAGATACGCAGTATTTT. Residues: CASSLLTSGRTDTQYF.

J is TRBJ1-6 and V is TRBV27, with 7 bases lining up with TRBD1. Looked up from germline, CDR1 is MNHEY and CDR2 is SMNVEV (reference sequence). With V trimmed by 8 bases and J by 5 bases, 6 bases remained unmatched. The CDR3 consists of 14 residues. The CDR3 sequence is CASARQGHNSPLHF. CDR3 bases: TGTGCCAGCGCAAGACAGGGTCATAATTCACCCCTCCACTTT.

V is TRBV15 and J is TRBJ1-1; D is uncertain. Germline V CDR1 and CDR2: LNHNV, YYDKDF (reference sequence). The V end was cut by 0 bases, the J end by 4 bases, with 6 bases between. The CDR3 has 13 amino acids. This chain's CDR3 is CATSREGGTEAFF. DNA for the CDR3: TGTGCCACCAGCAGAGAGGGAGGCACTGAAGCTTTCTTT. The full variable domain, in which reference TRBV15 and TRBJ1-1 provide the parts outside the CDR3, is DAMVIQNPRYQVTQFGKPVTLSCSQTLNHNVMYWYQQKSSQAPKLLFHYYDKDFNNEADTPDNFQSRRPNTSFCFLDIRSPGLGDTAMYLCATSREGGTEAFFGQGTRLTVV.

The chain has TRBV18 and TRBJ1-4; 10 nucleotides match TRBD1. This CDR3 comprises 14 residues. Germline lookup yields CDR1 KGHSH and CDR2 LQKENI. The V segment lost 4 bases and the J segment 8 bases; nucleotides outside the gene matches: 4. The CDR3 coding sequence is TGTGCCAGCTCACGAGGACAGGGGGGCGAAAAACTGTTTTTT. It encodes CASSRGQGGEKLFF.

For the CDR3, the DNA is TGTGCCAGTAGTATAGAGGGACTAGCGGGAGGACCGAGCACCGGGGAGCTGTTTTTT. Protein: CASSIEGLAGGPSTGELFF. The V gene is TRBV19, the J gene TRBJ2-2; 15 bases are shared with TRBD2. V lost 0 bases and J lost 4; bases outside the gene matches: 6. The germline V gene has CDR1 LNHDA and CDR2 SQIVND (reference sequence). The CDR3 loop spans 19 amino acids. The variable domain in full, with the rest retrieved from reference TRBV19 and TRBJ2-2, is DGGITQSPKYLFRKEGQNVTLSCEQNLNHDAMYWYRQDPGQGLRLIYYSQIVNDFQKGDIAEGYSVSREKKESFPLTVTSAQKNPTAFYLCASSIEGLAGGPSTGELFFGEGSRLTVL.

This sequence joins TRBV9 and TRBJ2-7; 7 nucleotides agree with TRBD1. Trimming at V came to 4 bases and at J to 5 bases, leaving 9 bases not matched to a gene. Germline CDR1 is SGDLS and CDR2 is YYNGEE. The length of the CDR3 is 14 residues. The CDR3 spells CASSTRTGRDEQYF. As DNA, the CDR3 is TGTGCCAGCAGCACCCGGACAGGTAGAGACGAGCAGTACTTC.

The J gene is TRBJ2-3, the V gene TRBV7-9, with D perhaps matching TRBD1 (6 bases). The CDR3 contains 15 residues. V was shortened by 5 bases and J by 0 bases, with 12 bases between the two germline ends. Germline values: CDR1 SEHNR, CDR2 FQNEAQ (reference sequence). CDR3 DNA: TGTGCCAGCAGCACGAGAGGGGGTAGCACAGATACGCAGTATTTT. Translating it yields CASSTRGGSTDTQYF. Based on the CDR3 plus reference TRBV7-9 and TRBJ2-3, the full variable domain is DTGVSQNPRHKITKRGQNVTFRCDPISEHNRLYWYRQTLGQGPEFLTYFQNEAQLEKSRLLSDRFSAERPKGSFSTLEIQRTEQGDSAMYLCASSTRGGSTDTQYFGPGTRLTVL.

The rearrangement joins TRBV15 to TRBJ2-3, with D hard to call. The CDR3 covers 14 residues. V lost 3 bases and J lost 2, with 9 bases in between. Germline CDR1 is LNHNV and CDR2 is YYDKDF (reference sequence). The CDR3 region has the DNA TGTGCCACCAGCAGTCCAGGATACACAGATACGCAGTATTTT. It codes for CATSSPGYTDTQYF. Filled out from reference TRBV15 and TRBJ2-3, the complete variable domain reads DAMVIQNPRYQVTQFGKPVTLSCSQTLNHNVMYWYQQKSSQAPKLLFHYYDKDFNNEADTPDNFQSRRPNTSFCFLDIRSPGLGDTAMYLCATSSPGYTDTQYFGPGTRLTVL.

This chain connects TRBV28 to TRBJ1-2; 10 nucleotides line up with TRBD1. V trimming: 5 bases; J trimming: 6 bases; junction bases outside the gene matches: 12. This CDR3 spans 16 amino acids. CDR1 is MDHEN, CDR2 SYDVKM, per germline. In nucleotides, the CDR3 is TGTGCCAGCAGTCCATCTTCTGGACAGGGGGGGAATGGCTACACCTTC. It specifies CASSPSSGQGGNGYTF.

V and J are TRBV28 and TRBJ2-1, with D possibly being TRBD1 or TRBD2 (5 bases each). CDR1 is MDHEN, CDR2 SYDVKM, per germline. The CDR3 sequence is 14 residues long. Between the trimmed V and J ends, which lost 2 bases and 7 bases, there was a span of 12 bases. Here the CDR3 DNA reads TGTGCCAGCAGTTTAATGCAGGGACCGAATGAGCAGTTCTTC. Protein product: CASSLMQGPNEQFF. The full variable domain, its missing parts supplied by reference TRBV28 and TRBJ2-1, is DVKVTQSSRYLVKRTGEKVFLECVQDMDHENMFWYRQDPGLGLRLIYFSYDVKMKEKGDIPEGYSVSREKKERFSLILESASTNQTSMYLCASSLMQGPNEQFFGPGTRLTVL.

Worth noting for this clone: In the same sample, other DNA sequences code for this CDR3. The rearrangement links TRBV7-6 to TRBJ2-7; D gene unclear. This CDR3 spans 14 amino acids. Between the trimmed V and J ends, which lost 2 bases and 0 bases, there was a span of 8 bases. In germline, CDR1 is SGHVS, CDR2 FNYEAQ. In DNA form, the CDR3 reads TGTGCCAGCAGCTTAACGGGCAGCTCCTACGAGCAGTACTTC. Its translation is CASSLTGSSYEQYF.

The chain carries TRBV2 and TRBJ2-7; D possibly corresponds to TRBD2 (6 bases). The CDR3 length is 12 residues. Germline V gene data show CDR1 as SNHLY and CDR2 as FYNNEI. V lost 7 bases and J lost 5, with 12 bases in between. CDR3 nucleotide sequence: TGTGCCAGCAAGCGGGCTAGCGACGAGCAGTACTTC. This sequence encodes CASKRASDEQYF.